What follows are 9 T cell receptor beta chains derived from one specimen sequenced in a study of T cell repertoires in cytomegalovirus infection. TCRdb reprocessed the reads with MiXCR, giving one entry per CDR3 protein. The sample consists of some 110,000 distinct CDR3 sequences, about a tenth of them appearing once. No cognate antigen is known for these TCRs. Sequenced sample: PBMCs, sequenced either directly or after in vitro stimulation (not recorded which). Receptors originate from a human donor in good health (CMV status not recorded). Some clones in this sample may be carry-over from other donors' samples.

This clonotype was seen ten or more times. The V gene is TRBV7-3, the J gene TRBJ2-2, with 7 nucleotides matching TRBD2. With V trimmed by 5 bases and J by 6 bases, 6 bases remained unmatched. CDR1 is SGHTA and CDR2 is FQGTGA in the germline V gene. The CDR3 extends over 14 amino acids. The CDR3 DNA reads as TGTGCCAGCAGCCGCGGACTAGAGTCCGGGGAGCTGTTTTTT. This sequence encodes CASSRGLESGELFF.

This clonotype was detected many times. J is TRBJ2-1 and V is TRBV14; 8 positions agree with TRBD2. This CDR3 comprises 16 residues. CDR1 is SGHDN, CDR2 FVKESK, per germline. The V gene end was trimmed by 3 bases and the J gene end by 9 bases; junction bases not matched to a gene: 13. CDR3 sequence: CASSQIAGTPLIEQFF. The CDR3 DNA is TGTGCCAGCAGCCAGATAGCGGGAACGCCTCTCATTGAGCAGTTCTTC.

This clonotype came up a few times. The J gene is TRBJ2-5, the V gene TRBV7-2; TRBD1 might be the D (6 bases). V gave up 0 bases and J gave up 5 bases, with 10 bases separating them. Germline V gene lookup returns CDR1 SGHTA and CDR2 FQGNSA. The CDR3 covers 14 residues. DNA of the CDR3: TGTGCCAGCAGCTTAGCGGACAGTAGGGAGACCCAGTACTTC. Its protein product is CASSLADSRETQYF.

The V and J genes are TRBV11-3 and TRBJ2-2, with TRBD2 identical over 13 bases. The germline V gene has CDR1 SGHNT and CDR2 YENEEA. The CDR3 runs to 17 residues. V shed 5 bases and J 0 bases; nucleotides not matched to a gene: 3. The CDR3 nucleotides are TGTGCCAGCAGCCCCGGGACTAGCGGGACGAACACCGGGGAGCTGTTTTTT. Its translation is CASSPGTSGTNTGELFF.

There are a few counts of this clonotype. The gene calls are TRBV4-2 and TRBJ2-5; the match to TRBD2 covers 9 bases. This CDR3 region has 18 residues. The V gene end was trimmed by 5 bases and the J gene end by 0 bases; junction bases not matched to a gene: 13. Germline lookup yields CDR1 LGHNA and CDR2 YNFKEQ. For the CDR3, the DNA is TGTGCCAGCAGCGACGGGTTAGCGGGAGCGGGGTACCAAGAGACCCAGTACTTC. Translating gives CASSDGLAGAGYQETQYF.

This clonotype was counted at least ten times. The V call is TRBV7-8, the J call TRBJ2-7, with D unclear. Germline V gene data show CDR1 as SGHVS and CDR2 as FQNEAQ. CDR3 length: 14 residues. Trimming took 5 bases from V and 1 from J, leaving 12 bases between them. The CDR3 spells CASSQQWGSYEQYV. Written as DNA, the CDR3 is TGTGCCAGCAGCCAGCAGTGGGGTTCCTACGAGCAGTACGTC.

In this sample, this clonotype turned up a few times. V usage is TRBV29-1 and J usage is TRBJ2-1; 11 bases agree with TRBD2. The germline CDR1 and CDR2 sequences are SQVTM and ANQGSEA. This CDR3 spans 17 amino acids. V lost 6 bases to trimming and J lost 4 bases; unmatched junction nucleotides: 14. The CDR3 reads CSVDGVETSGSYNEQFF. DNA for the CDR3: TGCAGCGTGGACGGGGTCGAAACTAGCGGGAGTTACAATGAGCAGTTCTTC.

This clonotype was picked up many times. V is TRBV5-1 and J is TRBJ2-7, with 12 bases aligning to TRBD2. The trim removed 2 bases at V and 4 bases at J, leaving 1 base unmatched. This CDR3 has 14 amino acids. In germline, CDR1 is SGHRS, CDR2 YFSETQ. The chain's CDR3 is CASSFGTSGYEQYV. The CDR3 DNA sequence: TGCGCCAGCAGCTTCGGGACTAGCGGGTACGAGCAGTACGTC.

This clonotype was recorded many times. V gene TRBV2 combines with J gene TRBJ1-1; 7 nucleotides align to TRBD1. Germline values: CDR1 SNHLY, CDR2 FYNNEI. Trimming removed 8 bases from V and 5 bases from J; junction bases left unmatched: 8. The CDR3 is 13 residues long. DNA for the CDR3: TGTGCCAGCGGGGACAGCCAGGGGACTGAAGCTTTCTTT. Amino acids: CASGDSQGTEAFF.